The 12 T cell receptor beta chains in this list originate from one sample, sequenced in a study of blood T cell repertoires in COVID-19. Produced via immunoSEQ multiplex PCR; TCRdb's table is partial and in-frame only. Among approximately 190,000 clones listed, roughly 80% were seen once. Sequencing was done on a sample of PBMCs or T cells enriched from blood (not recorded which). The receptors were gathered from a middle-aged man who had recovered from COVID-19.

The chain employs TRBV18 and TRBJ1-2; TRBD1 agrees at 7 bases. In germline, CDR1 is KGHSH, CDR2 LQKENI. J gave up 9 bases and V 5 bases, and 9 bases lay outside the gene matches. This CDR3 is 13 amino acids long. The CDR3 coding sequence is TGTGCCAGCTCATCGGGACAGCTGCGGCGCTACACCTTC. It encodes CASSSGQLRRYTF.

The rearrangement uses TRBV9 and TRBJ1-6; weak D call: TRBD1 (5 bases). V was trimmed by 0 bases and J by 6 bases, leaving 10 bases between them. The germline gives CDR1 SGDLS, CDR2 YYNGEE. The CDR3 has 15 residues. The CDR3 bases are TGTGCCAGCAGCGTAGGGGAGGGACTTAATTCACCCCTCCACTTT. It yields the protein CASSVGEGLNSPLHF.

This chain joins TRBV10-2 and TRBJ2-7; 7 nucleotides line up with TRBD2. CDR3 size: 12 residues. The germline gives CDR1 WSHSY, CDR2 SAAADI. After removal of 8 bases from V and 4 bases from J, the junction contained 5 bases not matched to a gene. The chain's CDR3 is CASGGGRYEQYF. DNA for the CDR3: TGCGCCAGCGGGGGGGGTAGGTACGAGCAGTACTTC.

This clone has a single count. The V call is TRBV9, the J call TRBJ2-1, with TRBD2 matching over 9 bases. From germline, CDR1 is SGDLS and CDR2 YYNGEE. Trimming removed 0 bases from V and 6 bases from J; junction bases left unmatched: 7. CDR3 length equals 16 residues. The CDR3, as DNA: TGTGCCAGCAGCGTAGGTAGTAGCGGGGGAACCAATGAGCAGTTCTTC. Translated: CASSVGSSGGTNEQFF.

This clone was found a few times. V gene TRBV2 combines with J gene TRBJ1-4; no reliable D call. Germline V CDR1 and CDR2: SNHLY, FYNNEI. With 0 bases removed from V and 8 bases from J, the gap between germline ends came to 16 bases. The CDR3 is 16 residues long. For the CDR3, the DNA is TGTGCCAGCAGTGAAGCGCTCCTCGGAGTCGGGGAAAAACTGTTTTTT. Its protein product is CASSEALLGVGEKLFF.

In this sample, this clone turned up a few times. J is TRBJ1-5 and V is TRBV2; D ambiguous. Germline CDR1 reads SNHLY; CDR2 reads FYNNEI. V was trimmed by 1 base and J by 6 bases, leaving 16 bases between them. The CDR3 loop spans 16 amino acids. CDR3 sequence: CASSEGARVGSQPQHF. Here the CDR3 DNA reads TGTGCCAGCAGTGAAGGGGCAAGAGTAGGTAGTCAGCCCCAGCATTTT. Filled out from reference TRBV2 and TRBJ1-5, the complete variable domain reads EPEVTQTPSHQVTQMGQEVILRCVPISNHLYFYWYRQILGQKVEFLVSFYNNEISEKSEIFDDQFSVERPDGSNFTLKIRSTKLEDSAMYFCASSEGARVGSQPQHFGDGTRLSIL.

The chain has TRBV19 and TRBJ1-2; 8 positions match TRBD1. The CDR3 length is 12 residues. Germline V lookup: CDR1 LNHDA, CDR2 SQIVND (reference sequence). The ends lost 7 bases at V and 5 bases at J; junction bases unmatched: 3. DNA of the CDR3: TGTGCCAGTATGGACAGGGCTTATGGCTACACCTTC. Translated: CASMDRAYGYTF.

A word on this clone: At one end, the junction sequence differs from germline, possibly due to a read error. In nucleotides, the CDR3 is TGCGCCAGCAGCGTGACAGCGACTCTTTACAATGAGCGGTTCTTC. Its protein is CASSVTATLYNERFF. This chain connects TRBV5-1 to TRBJ2-1; TRBD1 might be the D (5 bases). Germline CDR1 reads SGHRS; CDR2 reads YFSETQ. The CDR3 is made up of 15 amino acids.

DNA of the CDR3: TGTGCCAGCAGTTTATGGGGGGGCGGCACTGAAGCTTTCTTT. Encoded protein: CASSLWGGGTEAFF. V and J are TRBV27 and TRBJ1-1, with TRBD1 as a possible D gene (6 bases). Looked up from germline, CDR1 is MNHEY and CDR2 is SMNVEV (reference sequence). This CDR3 region has 14 residues. Trimming shortened V by 1 base and J by 4 bases, and 10 bases separated the two germline ends.

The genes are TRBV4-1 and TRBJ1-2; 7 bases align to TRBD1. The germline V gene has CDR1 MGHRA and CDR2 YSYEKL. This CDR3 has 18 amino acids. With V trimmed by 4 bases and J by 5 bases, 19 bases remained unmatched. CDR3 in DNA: TGCGCCAGCAGCCCTGCGGGGCCCGGGAGACAGGGAACTTATGGCTACACCTTC. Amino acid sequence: CASSPAGPGRQGTYGYTF.

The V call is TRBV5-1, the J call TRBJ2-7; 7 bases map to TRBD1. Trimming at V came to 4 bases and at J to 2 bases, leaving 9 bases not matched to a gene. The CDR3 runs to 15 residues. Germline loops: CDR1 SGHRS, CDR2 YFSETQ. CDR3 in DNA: TGCGCCAGCAGCCCAGGACAGGCGAGCCCCTACGAGCAGTACTTC. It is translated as CASSPGQASPYEQYF.

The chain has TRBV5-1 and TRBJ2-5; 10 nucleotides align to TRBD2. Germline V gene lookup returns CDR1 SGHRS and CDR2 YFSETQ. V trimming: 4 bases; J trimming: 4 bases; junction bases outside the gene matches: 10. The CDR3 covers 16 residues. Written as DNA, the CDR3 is TGCGCCAGCAGCGCGGTACCTAGCGGGGGAGCAGAGACCCAGTACTTC. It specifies CASSAVPSGGAETQYF.